The 31 T cell receptor beta chains presented below share a single source sample, sequenced in a study of CD8+CD57+ T cells in acquired aplastic anemia. Individuals selected for sequencing had exhibited CD8+CD57+ cell expansion on flow cytometry. Using genomic DNA as the template, TCR beta VDJ and CDR3 profiling was carried out. TCRdb itself ran the reads through MiXCR, one entry per CDR3 protein. The data hold 220,000 or so distinct CDR3 sequences, with approximately 60% observed a single time. Sequenced sample: sorted CD4+, CD8+, or CD8+CD57+ T cells (not recorded which) from PBMCs. The source of these receptors is a human donor with aplastic anemia.

This sequence joins TRBV20-1 and TRBJ1-2; D may be TRBD1 (5 bases). The germline V gene has CDR1 DFQATT and CDR2 SNEGSKA (reference sequence). V dropped 2 bases and J dropped 8 bases, with 9 bases sitting between them. CDR3 length equals 11 residues. The CDR3 region has the DNA TGCAGTGCTAGATACGGGGGAGGCTACACCTTC. Translating gives CSARYGGGYTF.

The CDR3: CARWAGGTGELFF. The CDR3 DNA reads as TGTGCCAGATGGGCAGGGGGCACCGGGGAGCTGTTTTTT. This sequence joins TRBV7-9 and TRBJ2-2, with 7 bases aligning to TRBD1. This CDR3 has 13 residues. Unmatched junction bases numbered 5, after V lost 9 bases and J lost 4 bases. Germline values: CDR1 SEHNR, CDR2 FQNEAQ (reference sequence).

This clonotype appeared a single time. The chain is built from TRBV11-2 and TRBJ2-3, with D possibly TRBD1 on 6 matching bases. This CDR3 comprises 18 residues. Trimming removed 0 bases at V and 3 bases at J, with 19 bases between. Germline V gene lookup returns CDR1 SGHAT and CDR2 FQNNGV. CDR3 residues: CASSLEPRGRGGTDTQYF. The CDR3 nucleotides are TGTGCCAGCAGCTTAGAGCCTCGGGGCAGGGGTGGAACAGATACGCAGTATTTT.

V usage is TRBV7-8 and J usage is TRBJ1-5; no firm D call. The CDR3 length is 11 residues. From germline, CDR1 is SGHVS and CDR2 FQNEAQ. Between the trimmed V and J ends, which lost 5 bases and 14 bases, there was a span of 13 bases. CDR3 DNA sequence: TGTGCCAGCAGCCCAGGAGGCGAAAAGCATTTT. As protein: CASSPGGEKHF.

This clonotype was detected once. The rearrangement joins TRBV10-3 to TRBJ2-5; tentatively, D is TRBD2 (5 bases). The CDR3 runs 13 residues. Germline V lookup: CDR1 ENHRY, CDR2 SYGVKD. V lost 7 bases, J lost 1 base, and 10 bases lay in between. The CDR3 region is CAITGGFQETQYF. The CDR3, as DNA: TGTGCCATCACTGGAGGATTCCAAGAGACCCAGTACTTC.

The chain joins TRBV9 to TRBJ2-5; the match to TRBD2 covers 9 bases. Unmatched junction bases numbered 6, after V lost 4 bases and J lost 5 bases. Germline values: CDR1 SGDLS, CDR2 YYNGEE. The CDR3 has 14 amino acids. The CDR3 DNA reads as TGTGCCAGCAGCATTAGCGGGAGTACTGAGACCCAGTACTTC. This sequence encodes CASSISGSTETQYF.

The chain links TRBV10-1 to TRBJ2-3; no definite D call. This CDR3 is built from 16 residues. Between the trimmed V and J ends, which lost 3 bases and 3 bases, there was a span of 16 bases. Germline loops: CDR1 WNHNN, CDR2 SYGVQD (reference sequence). The CDR3 DNA sequence: TGCGCCAGCAGTGAAGGGCCGGAGAGGTTGACAGATACGCAGTATTTT. Translation: CASSEGPERLTDTQYF.

The CDR3 reads CASRRLGSSGELFF. CDR3 DNA sequence: TGTGCCAGCAGGCGGCTCGGGAGTAGCGGGGAGCTGTTTTTT. This chain uses TRBV7-9 with TRBJ2-2; possible D gene TRBD2, 6 bases. This CDR3 is 14 amino acids long. CDR1 and CDR2 (germline): SEHNR, FQNEAQ (reference sequence). V was trimmed by 6 bases and J by 7 bases, leaving 15 bases between them.

This clonotype was picked up one time. The CDR3 does not end in the conserved phenylalanine or tryptophan, so this is likely a read error. This chain joins TRBV12-3 or TRBV12-4 and TRBJ1-1; 7 bases fit TRBD1. The V gene end was trimmed by 5 bases and the J gene end by 5 bases; junction bases not matched to a gene: 5. The CDR3 sequence is 13 residues long. The CDR3 sequence: CASSPGGRTEAFL. The DNA of the CDR3 is TGTGCCAGCAGTCCAGGGGGACGGACTGAAGCTTTCCTT.

This clonotype was counted ten times or more. The rearrangement uses TRBV9 and TRBJ2-2; no firm D call. The CDR3 sequence is 15 residues long. Trimming took 0 bases from V and 1 from J, leaving 7 bases between them. Germline CDR1 and CDR2: SGDLS and YYNGEE. The CDR3 region is CASSVGVVNTGELFF. Here the CDR3 DNA reads TGTGCCAGCAGCGTAGGTGTCGTGAACACCGGGGAGCTGTTTTTT.

The rearrangement joins TRBV14 to TRBJ2-3, with no clear D. Trimming removed 0 bases from V and 4 bases from J, with 11 bases in between. The CDR3 sequence is 15 residues long. Germline assignment: CDR1 SGHDN and CDR2 FVKESK. The CDR3 sequence is CASSQDLAPPDTQYF. The CDR3 nucleotides are TGTGCCAGCAGCCAAGATTTGGCCCCACCAGATACGCAGTATTTT.

In its sample, this clonotype was seen many times. This chain links TRBV6-5 with TRBJ1-2; 7 bases are shared with TRBD1. The germline CDR1 and CDR2 sequences are MNHEY and SVGAGI. The CDR3 covers 14 residues. V was pared by 5 bases and J by 7 bases, with 10 bases of the junction left unmatched. The CDR3 region is CASSVGQELSGYTF. DNA for the CDR3: TGTGCCAGCAGTGTCGGACAGGAACTTTCTGGCTACACCTTC.

This clonotype was counted a few times. The CDR3 DNA reads as TGCGCCAGCACCCCCGGACGAGGTGCTGGAAACACCATATATTTT. Its translation: CASTPGRGAGNTIYF. This chain joins TRBV10-2 and TRBJ1-3; D is undetermined. Deletions cut 7 bases from V and 2 bases from J, with 15 bases between. The CDR3 runs to 15 residues. From germline, CDR1 is WSHSY and CDR2 SAAADI.

J is TRBJ2-3 and V is TRBV12-3 or TRBV12-4, with D possibly being TRBD2 (5 bases). The V gene lost 6 bases and the J gene lost 1 base, with 11 bases spanning the gap. CDR3 length equals 14 residues. The CDR3 protein is CASSSGGRTDTQYF. The CDR3 coding sequence is TGTGCCAGCAGCTCCGGAGGACGCACAGATACGCAGTATTTT.

This sequence joins TRBV19 and TRBJ1-6; D not certain. Germline CDR1 reads LNHDA; CDR2 reads SQIVND (reference sequence). Trimming cost V 7 bases and J 0 bases, with 16 bases left between them. The CDR3 has 17 amino acids. The CDR3 region is CASTDKSPSSYNSPLHF. For the CDR3, the DNA is TGTGCCAGTACCGATAAGAGTCCGAGCTCCTATAATTCACCCCTCCACTTT.

This clonotype is termed medium-sized. J is TRBJ1-2 and V is TRBV12-3 or TRBV12-4; D is unclear. V dropped 5 bases and J dropped 1 base, with 8 bases sitting between them. The CDR3 runs 13 residues. CDR3 loop: CASSPRINYGYTF. CDR3 bases: TGTGCCAGCAGTCCGAGGATTAACTATGGCTACACCTTC.

The chain uses TRBV29-1 and TRBJ2-5; D ambiguous. V gave up 7 bases and J gave up 3 bases, with 9 bases separating them. This CDR3 spans 11 amino acids. Looked up from germline, CDR1 is SQVTM and CDR2 is ANQGSEA. DNA of the CDR3: TGCAGCGGATCGGTAGAAGAGACCCAGTACTTC. Translating gives CSGSVEETQYF.

The chain links TRBV6-6 to TRBJ2-1; 11 bases are shared with TRBD2. This CDR3 region has 17 residues. With 0 bases clipped from V and 4 bases from J, the junction kept 5 bases outside the gene matches. The germline V gene encodes CDR1 MNHNY and CDR2 SVGAGI (reference sequence). Here the CDR3 DNA reads TGTGCCAGCAGTTACTCTCCGACTAGCGGGATTTACAATGAGCAGTTCTTC. Residues: CASSYSPTSGIYNEQFF.

This chain uses TRBV7-6 with TRBJ1-4, with a possible D match to TRBD1 (6 bases). Germline V gene data show CDR1 as SGHVS and CDR2 as FNYEAQ. The CDR3 runs 15 residues. V was shortened by 5 bases and J by 2 bases, with 12 bases between the two germline ends. CDR3 in DNA: TGTGCCAGCAGCCAGACGGGGGCGACTAATGAAAAACTGTTTTTT. Its translation: CASSQTGATNEKLFF.

In its sample, this clonotype was seen a few times. J is TRBJ1-5 and V is TRBV20-1, with a weak D call TRBD1 (6 bases). V gave up 5 bases and J gave up 7 bases, with 15 bases separating them. The CDR3 sequence is 13 residues long. The germline V gene has CDR1 DFQATT and CDR2 SNEGSKA (reference sequence). The CDR3, as DNA: TGCAGTGCTGTTGGGGGGCAGGGACAGCCCCAGCATTTT. Protein: CSAVGGQGQPQHF.

Comment on this clonotype: One end of the junction varies from germline; a read error may be responsible. V gene TRBV12-3 or TRBV12-4 combines with J gene TRBJ2-1; D gene unclear. The CDR3 is 15 amino acids. CDR3 DNA: TGTGCCATCAGTGCCCCAGAGAGCTCCTACAATGAGCAGTTCTTC. Translated: CAISAPESSYNEQFF.

The CDR3 sequence: CASFTSASYEQYF. The CDR3, as DNA: TGTGCCAGCTTCACATCGGCATCCTACGAGCAGTACTTC. The chain has TRBV2 and TRBJ2-7, with D unresolved. V shed 8 bases and J shed 1 base, with 12 bases lying between them. The germline V gene encodes CDR1 SNHLY and CDR2 FYNNEI. The CDR3 length is 13 residues. The entire variable domain, with the rest obtained from reference TRBV2 and TRBJ2-7, is as follows: EPEVTQTPSHQVTQMGQEVILRCVPISNHLYFYWYRQILGQKVEFLVSFYNNEISEKSEIFDDQFSVERPDGSNFTLKIRSTKLEDSAMYFCASFTSASYEQYFGPGTRLTVT.

The genes are TRBV14 and TRBJ1-4; D gene unclear. This CDR3 contains 15 residues. The germline V gene encodes CDR1 SGHDN and CDR2 FVKESK. V dropped 5 bases and J dropped 6 bases, with 16 bases sitting between them. CDR3: CASSWEASADEKLFF. CDR3 DNA: TGTGCCAGCAGCTGGGAAGCGTCCGCGGATGAAAAACTGTTTTTT. Supplemented by reference TRBV14 and TRBJ1-4, the full variable domain reads EAGVTQFPSHSVIEKGQTVTLRCDPISGHDNLYWYRRVMGKEIKFLLHFVKESKQDESGMPNNRFLAERTGGTYSTLKVQPAELEDSGVYFCASSWEASADEKLFFGSGTQLSVL.

The V gene is TRBV4-1, the J gene TRBJ1-2; possibly TRBD1 for D (5 bases). CDR1 MGHRA and CDR2 YSYEKL come from the germline V gene. CDR3 length: 18 residues. V was shortened by 0 bases and J by 11 bases, with 28 bases between the two germline ends. The CDR3 DNA follows: TGCGCCAGCAGCCAAGATGGATTTGGTTCAGGGATTTCTATCGGTTACACCTTC. It yields the protein CASSQDGFGSGISIGYTF.

The gene calls are TRBV7-6 and TRBJ2-7; D gene uncertain. Germline assignment: CDR1 SGHVS and CDR2 FNYEAQ. V was clipped by 4 bases and J by 10 bases, with 23 bases between them. There are 15 residues in the CDR3. Written as DNA, the CDR3 is TGTGCCAGCAGCTCCACCCAGGAACCTACTGGACGTCAGTACTTC. Its protein product is CASSSTQEPTGRQYF.

V usage is TRBV15 and J usage is TRBJ2-2; 10 nucleotides align to TRBD2. V shed 1 base and J 3 bases; nucleotides not matched to a gene: 11. The CDR3 has 19 residues. The germline V gene has CDR1 LNHNV and CDR2 YYDKDF (reference sequence). The CDR3 is CATSRAILAGPKDTGELFF. The CDR3 DNA is TGTGCCACCAGCAGAGCCATACTAGCGGGGCCCAAGGACACCGGGGAGCTGTTTTTT.

This rearrangement joins TRBV9 to TRBJ2-3; 12 positions agree with TRBD2. The length of the CDR3 is 17 residues. Germline CDR1 reads SGDLS; CDR2 reads YYNGEE. V lost 3 bases and J lost 5; bases outside the gene matches: 10. The CDR3 DNA follows: TGTGCCAGCAGCGCCGAGACTAGCGGGAGTATGGGAGATACGCAGTATTTT. It translates to CASSAETSGSMGDTQYF.

This clonotype was detected only once. This likely comes from a read error, as the CDR3 has no conserved phenylalanine or tryptophan at its end. The chain has TRBV7-9 and TRBJ1-1, with D tentatively TRBD1 (5 bases). V lost 2 bases and J 4 bases, leaving 11 bases between the germline ends. In germline, CDR1 is SEHNR, CDR2 FQNEAQ (reference sequence). This CDR3 has 14 residues. CDR3 protein: CASSLSRGATEAFS. For the CDR3, the DNA is TGTGCCAGCAGCTTAAGTAGGGGTGCCACTGAAGCTTTCTCT.

The chain couples TRBV4-2 to TRBJ2-5; TRBD2 aligns across 12 bases. Germline lookup yields CDR1 LGHNA and CDR2 YNFKEQ. This CDR3 is built from 17 residues. Trimming at V came to 0 bases and at J to 2 bases, leaving 4 bases not matched to a gene. CDR3 loop: CASSQDGLAGLQETQYF. In DNA form, the CDR3 reads TGTGCCAGCAGCCAAGACGGACTAGCGGGATTACAAGAGACCCAGTACTTC.

The chain employs TRBV10-1 and TRBJ1-1; no firm D call. The germline V gene encodes CDR1 WNHNN and CDR2 SYGVQD (reference sequence). Between the trimmed V and J ends, which lost 6 bases and 5 bases, there was a span of 10 bases. This CDR3 comprises 12 residues. The CDR3 loop reads CASSQGDTEAFF. The CDR3 nucleotides are TGCGCCAGCAGCCAAGGAGATACTGAAGCTTTCTTT.

This CDR3 reads CSAPLGPENTEAFF. CDR3 nucleotide sequence: TGCAGTGCACCCCTCGGGCCCGAGAACACTGAAGCTTTCTTT. This rearrangement joins TRBV20-1 to TRBJ1-1; no definite D call. The V end was cut by 6 bases, the J end by 1 base, with 15 bases between. The germline V gene encodes CDR1 DFQATT and CDR2 SNEGSKA (reference sequence). The CDR3 length is 14 residues.